The sequence of this T cell receptor beta chain was determined in a study of blood T cells in healthy people across ages. The study's findings and limits: CMV infection status of these donors was not known.

With regard to this clonotype: Antigen specificity is unknown.

CDR1 and CDR2 from the germline V gene are MNHEY and SVGEGT. The ends lost 8 bases at V and 5 bases at J; junction bases unmatched: 8. The CDR3 is 14 residues long. A sample-barcoded 5' primer and a J-beta primer mix were used in a second PCR of about 6 to 11 cycles. Each TCR beta cDNA got a 12-nucleotide random molecular identifier. The study obtained at least 2.5 million CDR3-containing paired-end reads from every sample. One entry per CDR3 protein results from TCRdb running MiXCR on the 5' RACE reads. Here the sample spans over 1.5 million distinct CDR3 sequences, roughly 49% being singletons. Total RNA was isolated from each sample in quantities of at least 6 micrograms.

The genes are TRBV6-2 or TRBV6-3 and TRBJ1-4; TRBD1 agrees at 7 bases. The sequence was obtained from a woman in her 40s in good health. The sequenced sample consisted of blood. DNA for the CDR3: TGTGCCAGCGGGGACAGCCAGAGGAATGAAAAACTGTTTTTT. Translating gives CASGDSQRNEKLFF.